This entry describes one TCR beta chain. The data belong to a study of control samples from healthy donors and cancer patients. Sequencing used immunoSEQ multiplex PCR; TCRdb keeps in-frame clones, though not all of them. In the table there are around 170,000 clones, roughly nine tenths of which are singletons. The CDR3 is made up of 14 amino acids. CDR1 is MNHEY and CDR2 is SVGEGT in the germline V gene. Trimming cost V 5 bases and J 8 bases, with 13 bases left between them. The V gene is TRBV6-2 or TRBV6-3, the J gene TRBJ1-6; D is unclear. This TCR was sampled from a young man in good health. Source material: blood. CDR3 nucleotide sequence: TGTGCCAGCAGTCGGTACCCTCGGGATTCACCCCTCCACTTT. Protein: CASSRYPRDSPLHF.